One T cell receptor (beta chain) is described in this entry. Its specificity is unknown. The entry originates in a study of cytomegalovirus exposure and HLA in healthy donors. Study-level findings and limits: Some V segments (TRBV6-2 and TRBV6-3 among them) were excluded as indistinguishable. Fewer N-insertions (relative to the approximately 670-donor mean) were reportedly seen in an Asian-associated ancestry cluster in a later analysis. Presence/absence analyses supposed approximately even sequencing depth among donors.

13 Jbeta primers and 60 Vbeta primers were used for the PCR. Data came from immunoSEQ multiplex PCR; TCRdb stores just in-frame clones and leaves some out. The table lists 140,000 to 150,000 clones, roughly 9.7% of them singletons. The CDR3 contains 13 residues. Per germline, CDR1 SGHRS and CDR2 YFSETQ. The V end lost 4 bases, the J end lost 4 bases, and 10 bases lay between the germline ends. The sequence came from a man aged 45-65 years in good health and CMV-seronegative. The chain joins TRBV5-1 to TRBJ2-3; D is perhaps TRBD1 (6 bases). The sample taken for sequencing was PBMCs. Written as DNA, the CDR3 is TGCGCCAGCAGCCAGGGACATGCAGATACGCAGTATTTT. Translation gives CASSQGHADTQYF.